This T cell receptor beta chain was identified during a study of shared clonotypes between healthy human individuals. Overall study: A couple of female and a few male donors aged 18 to 49 were enrolled.

Those who donated, Caucasian adults without exception, all lived in Nashville, Tennessee. The assay was carried out at the deep level. This table comes from immunoSEQ multiplex PCR, and its TCRdb copy is limited to in-frame clones, with some not included. This repertoire shows 2 million to 2.5 million clones, 80% to 95% found once; its top ten account for 0.36%. The source of this sequence is a man between 18 and 29 years old in good health. Some clones in this sample may be carry-over from other donors' samples. The sequenced sample consisted of naive CD4+ T cells from PBMCs. Subset given: CD45RA+ positively selected.

CDR3 region: CASRPPRWLAGGPNNEQFF. Here the CDR3 DNA reads TGTGCCAGCAGGCCACCCAGATGGCTAGCGGGAGGTCCCAACAATGAGCAGTTCTTC. J is TRBJ2-1 and V is TRBV7-9; 11 bases are a match to TRBD2. V lost 6 bases, J lost 5 bases, and 18 bases stayed unmatched. The CDR3 covers 19 residues. Germline V gene sequence: CDR1 SEHNR, CDR2 FQNEAQ (reference sequence).